A single sample gave rise to the 24 T cell receptor beta chains below, sequenced in a study of early T cells in non-severe SARS-CoV-2 infection. MiXCR was run by TCRdb on the 5' RACE reads, yielding one entry per CDR3 protein. The sample shows tens of thousands of distinct CDR3 sequences, approximately 12% of them seen only once. The sequenced sample consisted of whole blood. The receptors stem from an adult who was a healthcare worker with PCR-confirmed SARS-CoV-2 infection or an uninfected control (not recorded which).

The chain employs TRBV24-1 and TRBJ2-1; 9 positions agree with TRBD2. This CDR3 is 17 amino acids long. Germline V CDR1 and CDR2: KGHDR, SFDVKD. V dropped 1 base and J dropped 8; count of bases not matched to a gene: 11. The CDR3 DNA follows: TGTGCCACCAGTGATTTACAGCGGCGGGAGGGTCCCCATGAGCAGTTCTTC. It yields the protein CATSDLQRREGPHEQFF.

This clonotype has just a few counts. The chain employs TRBV23-1 and TRBJ1-1, with a possible D match to TRBD1 (5 bases). TRBV23-1 is sorted into the ORF group, with uncertain function. The CDR3 is made up of 13 amino acids. V was cut by 6 bases and J by 2 bases, with 10 bases left in between. DNA of the CDR3: TGCGCCAGCAGCCCGGACAAAAACACTGAAGCTTTCTTT. Translation: CASSPDKNTEAFF.

At least ten counts were recorded for this clonotype. The chain links TRBV20-1 to TRBJ2-7, with 7 positions matching TRBD2. The CDR3 covers 15 residues. Germline V gene data show CDR1 as DFQATT and CDR2 as SNEGSKA (reference sequence). V was pared by 0 bases and J by 3 bases, with 8 bases of the junction left unmatched. The CDR3 coding sequence is TGCAGTGCTAGAGATTTAGAGCGGGATTTCTACGAGCAGTACTTC. It translates to CSARDLERDFYEQYF.

This clonotype came up many times. V usage is TRBV19 and J usage is TRBJ1-4; perhaps TRBD1 as D (6 bases). The CDR3 has 13 amino acids. CDR1 is LNHDA and CDR2 is SQIVND in the germline V gene (reference sequence). V gave up 7 bases and J gave up 11 bases, with 17 bases separating them. The CDR3 DNA reads as TGTGCCAGTAACCGACCAGGGGATCGTAAACTGTTTTTT. Its protein product is CASNRPGDRKLFF. The full variable domain, in which reference TRBV19 and TRBJ1-4 provide the parts outside the CDR3, is DGGITQSPKYLFRKEGQNVTLSCEQNLNHDAMYWYRQDPGQGLRLIYYSQIVNDFQKGDIAEGYSVSREKKESFPLTVTSAQKNPTAFYLCASNRPGDRKLFFGSGTQLSVL.

This clonotype was found many times. J is TRBJ1-5 and V is TRBV7-9, with D unclear. From germline, CDR1 is SEHNR and CDR2 FQNEAQ (reference sequence). Deletions cut 4 bases from V and 5 bases from J, with 15 bases between. CDR3 length equals 15 residues. This CDR3 is CASSSVESGDQPQHF. CDR3 DNA sequence: TGTGCCAGCAGCTCAGTTGAATCTGGGGATCAGCCCCAGCATTTT.

The V gene is TRBV5-1, the J gene TRBJ2-3, with TRBD2 identical over 10 bases. The trim removed 2 bases at V and 4 bases at J, leaving 7 bases unmatched. CDR3 length: 16 amino acids. The germline V gene encodes CDR1 SGHRS and CDR2 YFSETQ. The CDR3 DNA sequence: TGCGCCAGCAGCTTTACAGCGGGGGGGCCCCCAGATACGCAGTATTTT. Translated: CASSFTAGGPPDTQYF.

V gene TRBV20-1 combines with J gene TRBJ2-1, with 7 bases that match TRBD2. The CDR3 loop spans 15 amino acids. Germline trimming cut 6 bases from V and 4 bases from J; bases unmatched to any gene: 12. CDR1 DFQATT and CDR2 SNEGSKA come from the germline V gene (reference sequence). The CDR3 is CSAPSPRGDYNEQFF. CDR3 sequence (DNA): TGCAGTGCCCCCTCCCCCCGGGGGGATTACAATGAGCAGTTCTTC.

The V and J genes are TRBV7-9 and TRBJ2-5, with D hard to call. Looked up from germline, CDR1 is SEHNR and CDR2 is FQNEAQ (reference sequence). The length of the CDR3 is 13 residues. With 5 bases removed from V and 7 bases from J, the gap between germline ends came to 14 bases. CDR3 nucleotides: TGTGCCAGCAGCCCAACGGAAAGAGGGACCCAGTACTTC. Translated: CASSPTERGTQYF. Full variable domain (missing parts from reference TRBV7-9 and TRBJ2-5): DTGVSQNPRHKITKRGQNVTFRCDPISEHNRLYWYRQTLGQGPEFLTYFQNEAQLEKSRLLSDRFSAERPKGSFSTLEIQRTEQGDSAMYLCASSPTERGTQYFGPGTRLLVL.

This clonotype was counted many times. The chain is built from TRBV7-3 and TRBJ1-1; tentatively, D is TRBD1 (5 bases). Germline assignment: CDR1 SGHTA and CDR2 FQGTGA. This CDR3 spans 13 amino acids. Trimming shortened V by 5 bases and J by 11 bases, and 18 bases separated the two germline ends. The CDR3 reads CASSVDYRSPAFF. CDR3 DNA: TGTGCCAGCAGCGTAGATTACAGGTCTCCGGCTTTCTTT.

This clonotype was seen a few times. The rearrangement links TRBV6-6 to TRBJ2-3; TRBD1 or TRBD2 may be the D gene (5 bases each). Germline loops: CDR1 MNHNY, CDR2 SVGAGI (reference sequence). V lost 2 bases and J 0 bases, leaving 9 bases between the germline ends. The CDR3 is made up of 15 amino acids. Here the CDR3 DNA reads TGTGCCAGCAGTTACGGGGGATACAGCACAGATACGCAGTATTTT. This gives the protein CASSYGGYSTDTQYF.

This clonotype was seen at least ten times. The J gene is TRBJ2-7, the V gene TRBV11-2; TRBD2 matches 11 bases. The germline V gene has CDR1 SGHAT and CDR2 FQNNGV. Trimming took 5 bases from V and 3 from J; bases not matched to a gene: 9. The CDR3 spans 16 residues. CDR3 nucleotides: TGTGCCAGCAGCCGCCTTGGTAGCGGGGGGGACTACGAGCAGTACTTC. It yields the protein CASSRLGSGGDYEQYF.

This clonotype was observed many times. This chain's CDR3 is CASSRRGGETQYF. The CDR3 bases are TGTGCCAGCAGCCGTCGGGGAGGCGAGACCCAGTACTTC. The gene calls are TRBV14 and TRBJ2-5; D might be TRBD2 (6 bases). This CDR3 region has 13 residues. The V end was cut by 4 bases, the J end by 5 bases, with 11 bases between. CDR1 and CDR2 (germline): SGHDN, FVKESK.

This clonotype has a count of ten or more. The chain has TRBV2 and TRBJ1-1, with 8 bases that match TRBD1. This CDR3 spans 15 amino acids. Losses at the gene ends were 7 bases for V and 4 bases for J; bases not matched to a gene: 11. Germline V gene data show CDR1 as SNHLY and CDR2 as FYNNEI. The CDR3 nucleotides are TGTGCCAGCAAGGGACAGGTCCTTGAAAGCACTGAAGCTTTCTTT. This gives the protein CASKGQVLESTEAFF. The variable domain in full, with the rest retrieved from reference TRBV2 and TRBJ1-1, is EPEVTQTPSHQVTQMGQEVILRCVPISNHLYFYWYRQILGQKVEFLVSFYNNEISEKSEIFDDQFSVERPDGSNFTLKIRSTKLEDSAMYFCASKGQVLESTEAFFGQGTRLTVV.

There are many counts of this clonotype. The chain employs TRBV5-6 and TRBJ2-7, with 7 bases that match TRBD1. The CDR3 covers 14 residues. Germline trimming cut 1 base from V and 4 bases from J; bases unmatched to any gene: 5. Germline V gene data show CDR1 as SGHDT and CDR2 as YYEEEE. The CDR3 coding sequence is TGTGCCAGCAGCTTGAAAGGGGGCGGGTACGAGCAGTACTTC. It encodes CASSLKGGGYEQYF.

This clonotype appeared many times. The chain employs TRBV2 and TRBJ1-5; D perhaps matches TRBD1 (5 bases). CDR3 length equals 15 residues. Trimming stripped 5 bases from V and 0 bases from J, with 11 bases between. CDR1 is SNHLY and CDR2 is FYNNEI in the germline V gene. The CDR3 loop is CASSWDANSNQPQHF. The CDR3 DNA follows: TGTGCCAGCAGTTGGGACGCCAATAGCAATCAGCCCCAGCATTTT.

The V gene is TRBV28, the J gene TRBJ2-1, with 10 bases that match TRBD2. Germline V gene data show CDR1 as MDHEN and CDR2 as SYDVKM. With 2 bases clipped from V and 7 bases from J, the junction kept 8 bases outside the gene matches. CDR3 length equals 16 residues. The CDR3 loop is CASSLNKRGGRNEQFF. CDR3 nucleotides: TGTGCCAGCAGTTTAAATAAGCGGGGGGGCCGGAATGAGCAGTTCTTC.

V gene TRBV6-6 combines with J gene TRBJ1-1; D possibly corresponds to TRBD1 (6 bases). The V end lost 4 bases, the J end lost 5 bases, and 8 bases lay between the germline ends. This CDR3 is built from 12 residues. CDR1 and CDR2 from the germline V gene are MNHNY and SVGAGI (reference sequence). This CDR3 reads CASSSGETEAFF. In DNA, the CDR3 is TGTGCCAGCAGTTCAGGGGAGACTGAAGCTTTCTTT.

The CDR3 coding sequence is TGTGCCAGCAGCTCAGGGAATAATTCACCCCTCCACTTT. It yields the protein CASSSGNNSPLHF. V is TRBV13 and J is TRBJ1-6; D is possibly TRBD1 (5 bases). Germline CDR1 PRHDT, CDR2 FYEKMQ (reference sequence). Trimming pared 4 bases from V and 5 bases from J, leaving 6 bases between. The CDR3 runs to 13 residues.

There are many counts of this clonotype. This sequence joins TRBV11-3 and TRBJ1-2; D perhaps matches TRBD1 (6 bases). The germline gives CDR1 SGHNT, CDR2 YENEEA. Trimming removed 4 bases from V and 4 bases from J, with 10 bases in between. This CDR3 is 13 amino acids long. CDR3 loop: CASSSDRFYGYTF. The DNA for the CDR3 is TGTGCCAGCAGCTCCGACAGGTTCTATGGCTACACCTTC.

This rearrangement joins TRBV7-9 to TRBJ2-7; D unresolved. V was shortened by 2 bases and J by 6 bases, with 8 bases between the two germline ends. From germline, CDR1 is SEHNR and CDR2 FQNEAQ (reference sequence). CDR3 length: 12 amino acids. This chain's CDR3 is CASSLIPSEQYF. For the CDR3, the DNA is TGTGCCAGCAGCTTAATCCCCTCCGAGCAGTACTTC.

This clonotype was recorded many times. The V and J genes are TRBV9 and TRBJ2-1, with D possibly being TRBD1 (5 bases). Germline CDR1 SGDLS, CDR2 YYNGEE. Trimming stripped 1 base from V and 2 bases from J, with 13 bases between. The CDR3 is 16 amino acids. The CDR3 here is CASSVHGATTYNEQFF. The CDR3 bases are TGTGCCAGCAGCGTACATGGGGCTACTACCTACAATGAGCAGTTCTTC.

The chain employs TRBV7-6 and TRBJ2-4; D is ambiguous. V was pared by 3 bases and J by 5 bases, with 20 bases between. This CDR3 is 17 amino acids long. Germline assignment: CDR1 SGHVS and CDR2 FNYEAQ. CDR3 amino acids: CASSFNPPRTLENIQYF. The CDR3 DNA reads as TGTGCCAGCAGCTTCAACCCACCACGGACGTTAGAAAACATTCAGTACTTC.

This clonotype has ten or more counts. The genes are TRBV6-1 and TRBJ1-6, with D tentatively TRBD1 (6 bases). CDR3 size: 12 residues. Germline CDR1 and CDR2: MNHNS and SASEGT. V lost 2 bases and J lost 14, with 10 bases in between. This CDR3 is CASSEFKGALHF. The CDR3 coding sequence is TGTGCCAGCAGTGAATTTAAGGGGGCCCTCCACTTT.

In this sample, this clonotype turned up many times. The V gene is TRBV5-6, the J gene TRBJ2-3; no definite D call. Deletions cut 3 bases from V and 4 bases from J, with 15 bases between. The CDR3 contains 15 residues. Germline V gene data show CDR1 as SGHDT and CDR2 as YYEEEE. Here the CDR3 reads CASSYLDVRSDTQYF. The CDR3 DNA sequence: TGTGCCAGCAGCTATCTAGACGTTCGGTCAGATACGCAGTATTTT. Full variable domain (outside the CDR3, taken from reference TRBV5-6 and TRBJ2-3): DAGVTQSPTHLIKTRGQQVTLRCSPKSGHDTVSWYQQALGQGPQFIFQYYEEEERQRGNFPDRFSGHQFPNYSSELNVNALLLGDSALYLCASSYLDVRSDTQYFGPGTRLTVL.